This T cell receptor (beta chain) comes out of a study of CD8 T cells in ankylosing spondylitis. Using quantitative 5'-RACE with molecular barcodes, the authors made TCR beta libraries. TCRdb used MiXCR to reprocess the 5' RACE reads, holding one entry per CDR3 protein. In the table there are roughly 700,000 distinct CDR3 sequences, around 20% of which are singletons. Study results and caveats: One TCR beta motif, made up of several highly homologous variants, appeared characteristic of ankylosing spondylitis blood.

V was cut by 4 bases and J by 1 base, with 10 bases left in between. The CDR3 is 14 residues long. Germline CDR1 and CDR2: SEHNR and FQNEAQ (reference sequence). The sample holds many counts of this clonotype. What it recognizes is unknown. The receptor's source is a male donor with ankylosing spondylitis. Source material: blood, either unsorted or a sorted T cell fraction (not recorded which). The rearrangement uses TRBV7-9 and TRBJ1-1; D call uncertain. This CDR3 is CASSWAGKNTEAFF. DNA for the CDR3: TGTGCCAGCAGCTGGGCCGGGAAGAACACTGAAGCTTTCTTT.